The clone carrying this T cell receptor (beta chain) was picked up many times. Antigen unknown. The record originates from a study of blood T cells in healthy people across ages. Primers used in a second PCR of about 7 to 12 cycles were a sample-barcoded 5' primer and a J-beta primer mix. A template-switch adaptor containing 12 random nucleotides labeled each cDNA molecule. TCRdb fed the 5' RACE reads into MiXCR, producing one record per CDR3 protein. The repertoire holds approximately 2,000,000 distinct CDR3 sequences, with about two fifths as singletons. There were healthy Caucasian individuals from Russia, aged roughly 6 to 100, serving as donors. A minimum of 6 micrograms of total RNA was extracted per sample. The study, taken as a whole, reports: Across the age range, TCR beta diversity per million T cells fell in a roughly linear way.

Germline assignment: CDR1 MNHEY and CDR2 SVGAGI. The CDR3 totals 14 residues. The V end was cut by 4 bases, the J end by 0 bases, with 7 bases between. Sequencing input: blood. The rearrangement links TRBV6-5 to TRBJ2-1, with D unresolved. The TCR was taken from a human donor in good health. The CDR3 reads CASSLSDSYNEQFF. The CDR3 DNA reads TGTGCCAGCAGTTTGTCAGACTCCTACAATGAGCAGTTCTTC.